This T cell receptor beta chain was found in a study of blood T cell repertoires in COVID-19. Cohort allocation depended upon clinical history that participants reported. Original processing notes: Estimation of nucleated cell counts relied on the amplification of reference gene primers. Here immunoSEQ multiplex PCR was the method, and the copy in TCRdb shows in-frame clones only, minus some. V and J calls and clone size are those listed in that table; D and trimming were worked out from the DNA. The table lists approximately 230,000 clones, approximately 84% of them singletons. The sequenced sample consisted of PBMCs or T cells enriched from blood (not recorded which). The TCR originated in a man aged 35 to 55 who had recovered from COVID-19.

CDR3 protein: CASSSGPSQETQYF. The CDR3 coding sequence is TGTGCCAGCAGTTCAGGGCCCAGCCAAGAGACCCAGTACTTC. The gene calls are TRBV6-2 or TRBV6-3 and TRBJ2-5; tentative D call: TRBD1 (5 bases). Germline assignment: CDR1 MNHEY and CDR2 SVGEGT. V was cut by 4 bases and J by 1 base, with 10 bases left in between. The CDR3 length is 14 residues.